Following are 21 T cell receptor beta chains from one sample sequenced in a study of cytomegalovirus exposure and HLA in healthy donors. Amplification used 60 Vbeta primers and 13 Jbeta primers. Some clones are missing from TCRdb's copy, which holds only in-frame ones; the method was immunoSEQ multiplex PCR. The repertoire has roughly 130,000 clones, roughly 62% of them found once; the top ten carry over 1.5%. Sequencing input: PBMCs. The source of these receptors is a male donor in good health and CMV-seronegative.

The sample holds one count of this clone. The chain carries TRBV10-3 and TRBJ2-7; D might be TRBD1 (6 bases). The CDR3 has 13 residues. Trimming pared 7 bases from V and 7 bases from J, leaving 17 bases between. Germline lookup yields CDR1 ENHRY and CDR2 SYGVKD. CDR3 in amino acids: CAIKAGDPDEQYF. CDR3 nucleotide sequence: TGTGCCATCAAGGCAGGGGACCCGGATGAGCAGTACTTC.

The rearrangement joins TRBV7-2 to TRBJ2-1; no clear D gene. The CDR3 is 13 amino acids. Trimming removed 1 base at V and 6 bases at J, with 7 bases between. Germline V CDR1 and CDR2: SGHTA, FQGNSA. Here the CDR3 reads CASSLVYSNEQFF. The CDR3 coding sequence is TGTGCCAGCAGCTTAGTTTACAGCAATGAGCAGTTCTTC.

This clone was observed a handful of times. The chain recombines TRBV6-5 with TRBJ2-5; TRBD2 is a possible D gene (5 bases). CDR3 size: 14 residues. The germline V gene encodes CDR1 MNHEY and CDR2 SVGAGI. The V end lost 10 bases, the J end lost 0 bases, and 15 bases lay between the germline ends. CDR3 loop: CATTSSAHQETQYF. CDR3 coding DNA: TGTGCCACCACTAGTTCGGCGCACCAAGAGACCCAGTACTTC.

The J gene is TRBJ2-2, the V gene TRBV5-4; 8 positions match TRBD1. From germline, CDR1 is SGHNT and CDR2 YYREEE (reference sequence). The J segment lost 2 bases and the V segment lost 4 bases, leaving 7 bases of the junction unmatched. This CDR3 spans 16 amino acids. The CDR3 DNA reads TGTGCCAGCAGCCCGAGGGACAGGTTTAACACCGGGGAGCTGTTTTTT. Its translation is CASSPRDRFNTGELFF.

The chain carries TRBV19 and TRBJ1-4; D is possibly TRBD1 (5 bases). The germline V and J ends were trimmed by 4 bases and 3 bases, with 15 bases remaining between them. Germline V CDR1 and CDR2: LNHDA, SQIVND (reference sequence). CDR3 length: 16 residues. The CDR3 region is CASSTEIWGANEKLFF. The CDR3 DNA is TGTGCCAGTAGTACCGAGATCTGGGGGGCTAATGAAAAACTGTTTTTT.

The rearrangement joins TRBV19 to TRBJ2-7; the match to TRBD2 covers 14 bases. The CDR3 length is 16 residues. Unmatched junction bases numbered 7, after V lost 5 bases and J lost 4 bases. CDR1 is LNHDA, CDR2 SQIVND, per germline (reference sequence). The CDR3 DNA sequence: TGTGCCAGTAGTTCGGGACTAGCGGGGGACCGTTACGAGCAGTACTTC. Residues: CASSSGLAGDRYEQYF.

The gene calls are TRBV5-1 and TRBJ1-6; 10 bases fit TRBD1. The CDR3 contains 15 residues. The germline CDR1 and CDR2 sequences are SGHRS and YFSETQ. Trimming cost V 4 bases and J 7 bases; bases outside gene matches: 5. The CDR3: CASSQTGGGNSPLHF. DNA for the CDR3: TGCGCCAGCAGCCAGACAGGGGGCGGGAATTCACCCCTCCACTTT.

This chain links TRBV5-1 with TRBJ2-7; tentatively, D is TRBD2 (6 bases). Germline assignment: CDR1 SGHRS and CDR2 YFSETQ. The length of the CDR3 is 13 residues. V was trimmed by 4 bases and J by 0 bases, leaving 8 bases between them. The CDR3 coding sequence is TGCGCCAGCAGCGCCGGGAGCTCCTACGAGCAGTACTTC. Its protein is CASSAGSSYEQYF.

The chain recombines TRBV7-9 with TRBJ1-4; D remains unclear. CDR1 is SEHNR, CDR2 FQNEAQ, per germline (reference sequence). The CDR3 totals 18 residues. The V end was cut by 5 bases, the J end by 3 bases, with 22 bases between. The CDR3 DNA follows: TGTGCCAGCAGCCTCCCTCGTGGCGGGGTAGATGCTAATGAAAAACTGTTTTTT. Amino acid sequence: CASSLPRGGVDANEKLFF.

This chain joins TRBV7-2 and TRBJ1-1; D gene ambiguous. Germline assignment: CDR1 SGHTA and CDR2 FQGNSA. This CDR3 has 16 amino acids. The V end lost 2 bases, the J end lost 5 bases, and 18 bases lay between the germline ends. The CDR3 DNA reads as TGTGCCAGCAGCTTAAAATTTGGTGTCGGGGAGACTGAAGCTTTCTTT. This sequence encodes CASSLKFGVGETEAFF.

The chain recombines TRBV5-5 with TRBJ2-3, with unresolved D. From germline, CDR1 is SGHKS and CDR2 YYEKEE (reference sequence). Deletions cut 4 bases from V and 0 bases from J, with 12 bases between. The CDR3 runs to 15 residues. CDR3 sequence reads: CASSPYTGSTDTQYF. As DNA, the CDR3 is TGTGCCAGCAGCCCCTACACGGGTAGCACAGATACGCAGTATTTT. The full variable domain, its missing parts supplied by reference TRBV5-5 and TRBJ2-3, is DAGVTQSPTHLIKTRGQQVTLRCSPISGHKSVSWYQQVLGQGPQFIFQYYEKEERGRGNFPDRFSARQFPNYSSELNVNALLLGDSALYLCASSPYTGSTDTQYFGPGTRLTVL.

The V call is TRBV6-4, the J call TRBJ2-1; 12 positions agree with TRBD2. The CDR3 runs to 14 residues. Trimming took 5 bases from V and 5 from J; bases not matched to a gene: 1. CDR1 and CDR2 (germline): MRHNA, SNTAGT. CDR3 sequence: CASSTSGGNNEQFF. The DNA of the CDR3 is TGTGCCAGCAGTACTAGCGGGGGGAACAATGAGCAGTTCTTC.

This clone was counted a single time. The chain combines TRBV29-1 with TRBJ2-7, with D possibly TRBD1 on 6 matching bases. The CDR3 consists of 12 residues. Germline V gene data show CDR1 as SQVTM and CDR2 as ANQGSEA. The V gene lost 3 bases and the J gene lost 5 bases, with 11 bases spanning the gap. The CDR3 nucleotides are TGCAGCGTTGACGGCAGGGGCCACGAGCAGTACTTC. This translates into CSVDGRGHEQYF.

For this clone: Sequence at one end of the junction differs from germline and may be a read error. The CDR3 DNA is TGCGCCAGCAGCCAATTACAGGAGGGAGGCGGCTACCCCTTC. Translated: CASSQLQEGGGYPF. This chain uses TRBV4-1 with TRBJ1-2, with D tentatively TRBD1 (5 bases). The germline V gene encodes CDR1 MGHRA and CDR2 YSYEKL. The CDR3 runs 14 residues.

This clone has only a few counts. The chain recombines TRBV5-6 with TRBJ2-5; D is perhaps TRBD2 (6 bases). Trimming took off 4 bases at V and 1 base at J, with 11 bases between the two ends. Per the germline V gene, CDR1 is SGHDT and CDR2 is YYEEEE. CDR3 length: 14 residues. The CDR3 loop reads CASSPRDFQETQYF. CDR3 nucleotide sequence: TGTGCCAGCAGCCCGCGGGACTTCCAAGAGACCCAGTACTTC.

This clone appeared a few times. The chain is built from TRBV27 and TRBJ1-1; no definite D call. Germline CDR1 reads MNHEY; CDR2 reads SMNVEV (reference sequence). V lost 4 bases and J 1 base, leaving 7 bases between the germline ends. The CDR3 length is 13 residues. The CDR3 protein is CASSYSQNTEAFF. CDR3 bases: TGTGCCAGCAGTTACAGTCAGAACACTGAAGCTTTCTTT.

The V gene is TRBV30, the J gene TRBJ1-1; 9 nucleotides align to TRBD1. Per the germline V gene, CDR1 is GTSNPN and CDR2 is SVGIG (reference sequence). This CDR3 contains 17 residues. V dropped 5 bases and J dropped 0; count of bases not matched to a gene: 13. The CDR3 region has the DNA TGTGCCTGGCGCCGGGACAGGGCTAGGAAATTGAACACTGAAGCTTTCTTT. Protein: CAWRRDRARKLNTEAFF.

This rearrangement joins TRBV7-6 to TRBJ2-3, with D hard to call. The CDR3 contains 16 residues. CDR1 and CDR2 (germline): SGHVS, FNYEAQ. V lost 2 bases to trimming and J lost 3 bases, with 15 bases between them. The CDR3 region is CASSLRRLGATDTQYF. DNA for the CDR3: TGTGCCAGCAGCTTACGGCGGTTGGGTGCGACAGATACGCAGTATTTT. Supplemented by reference TRBV7-6 and TRBJ2-3, the full variable domain reads GAGVSQSPRYKVTKRGQDVALRCDPISGHVSLYWYRQALGQGPEFLTYFNYEAQQDKSGLPNDRFSAERPEGSISTLTIQRTEQRDSAMYRCASSLRRLGATDTQYFGPGTRLTVL.

The V call is TRBV7-6, the J call TRBJ2-5, with 8 bases fitting TRBD2. J gave up 4 bases and V 2 bases, and 3 bases lay outside the gene matches. The germline V gene has CDR1 SGHVS and CDR2 FNYEAQ. The CDR3 sequence is 14 residues long. CDR3 nucleotides: TGTGCCAGCAGCTTAAGGGCGGGGGGAGAGACCCAGTACTTC. Translation: CASSLRAGGETQYF.

The chain employs TRBV7-2 and TRBJ2-7, with D unclear. CDR3 length equals 12 residues. Trimming stripped 0 bases from V and 4 bases from J, with 4 bases between. Germline CDR1 SGHTA, CDR2 FQGNSA. As DNA, the CDR3 is TGTGCCAGCAGCTTAGCGTTATACGAGCAGTACTTC. Translation: CASSLALYEQYF.

J is TRBJ2-5 and V is TRBV9; D is possibly TRBD2 (6 bases). Between the trimmed V and J ends, which lost 0 bases and 4 bases, there was a span of 13 bases. In germline, CDR1 is SGDLS, CDR2 YYNGEE. The CDR3 runs 15 residues. The CDR3 DNA follows: TGTGCCAGCAGCGTAGAAATGGGGGGAGGAGAGACCCAGTACTTC. Encoded protein: CASSVEMGGGETQYF.